The 2 T cell receptor beta chains reported below all come from one sample, sequenced in a study of blood T cells in healthy people across ages. A second PCR of 7 to 11 cycles used a sample-barcoded 5' primer and a J-beta primer mix. MiXCR, run by TCRdb on the 5' RACE reads, gives a single entry per CDR3 protein. The data contain hundreds of thousands of distinct CDR3 sequences, around 25% of them singletons. The data also belong to a second study, concerning T cells of mothers and their children.

Sequencing was performed on blood. These receptors originate from a boy under 18 in good health.

V is TRBV5-1 and J is TRBJ2-3; no reliable D call. Germline CDR1 SGHRS, CDR2 YFSETQ. The ends were cut back, 1 base at V and 8 bases at J, with 11 bases in the middle. The CDR3 runs 13 residues. The CDR3 region has the DNA TGCGCCAGCAGCTTGTTAGAGCTGGGTACGCAGTATTTT. Translated, it gives CASSLLELGTQYF.

The rearrangement joins TRBV5-5 to TRBJ2-1; perhaps TRBD1 as D (5 bases). Trimming removed 7 bases at V and 9 bases at J, with 23 bases between. Germline V gene data show CDR1 as SGHKS and CDR2 as YYEKEE (reference sequence). The CDR3 contains 15 residues. This CDR3 is CASSGRWSASPEQFF. CDR3 in DNA: TGTGCCAGCTCAGGGCGGTGGTCGGCGAGTCCTGAGCAGTTCTTC.